This T cell receptor (beta chain) stems from a study of blood T cells in healthy people across ages. Study outcomes and limitations: Naive T cell percentage strongly correlated with TCR beta diversity.

The CDR3 sequence is 13 residues long. V lost 6 bases to trimming and J lost 10 bases, with 16 bases between them. The germline V gene encodes CDR1 DFQATT and CDR2 SNEGSKA (reference sequence). About this clonotype itself: Antigen specificity is unknown.

A second 7 to 11 cycle PCR used barcoded and J-beta primers. The authors tagged each cDNA molecule using a template-switch adaptor with 12 random nucleotides. TCRdb reprocessed the 5' RACE reads via MiXCR and lists one record per CDR3 protein. Among 1,500,000 or so distinct CDR3 sequences listed, 40% to 45% were seen once. This sequence was found in a woman under 30 in good health. Sequencing was done on a sample of blood. The rearrangement links TRBV20-1 to TRBJ1-6, with D perhaps TRBD1 (6 bases). CDR3 sequence reads: CSASQGVRSPLHF. For the CDR3, the DNA is TGCAGTGCCTCACAGGGAGTTCGGTCACCCCTCCACTTT.